The TCR beta chain under discussion was sequenced for a study of post-analysis software for immune sequencing data. The wider study: Several disease courses (relapsing-remitting, secondary progressive and progressive-relapsing) of multiple sclerosis were included.

Findings of the study overall: In multiple sclerosis, normalized Chao1 diversity was significantly below that of controls. Batch-mates among the samples co-clustered strongly by F measure.

TCR beta libraries were prepared from cDNA with unique molecular identifiers. Input populations of roughly 0.95 to 10 million T cells gave rise to approximately 500,000 cDNA molecules. TCRdb reprocessed the PCR reads with MiXCR, giving one entry per CDR3 protein. The data hold 820,000 or so distinct CDR3 sequences, with roughly 50% observed a single time. This clonotype appeared a few times. What it binds is not known. Sequenced sample: blood. The clonotype was recovered from a girl aged 10 to 17 with multiple sclerosis.

The CDR3 here is CASSLAVRGPSTDTQYF. The DNA of the CDR3 is TGCGCCAGCAGCTTGGCCGTCAGGGGACCTAGCACAGATACGCAGTATTTT. The chain carries TRBV5-1 and TRBJ2-3; possible D gene TRBD1, 6 bases. Germline V gene sequence: CDR1 SGHRS, CDR2 YFSETQ. The CDR3 loop spans 17 amino acids. V was pared by 0 bases and J by 0 bases, with 14 bases between.